This T cell receptor (beta chain) emerged from a study of blood T cells in healthy people across ages. General observations from the study: A conclusive naive versus antigen-experienced comparison was prevented by the unsorted PBMCs. There was a strong correlation between TCR beta diversity and naive T cell percentage.

This clonotype appeared a few times. The antigen remains undetermined. Extracted total RNA amounted to at least 6 micrograms for each sample. The CDR3 covers 13 residues. The germline V gene has CDR1 DFQATT and CDR2 SNEGSKA (reference sequence). Between the trimmed V and J ends, which lost 6 bases and 0 bases, there was a span of 10 bases. Primed by a sample-barcoded 5' primer and a J-beta primer mix, a second PCR proceeded for roughly 7 to 11 cycles. A single record per CDR3 protein comes from TCRdb applying MiXCR to the 5' RACE reads. The table has some 900,000 distinct CDR3 sequences, roughly 43% seen once.

The chain carries TRBV20-1 and TRBJ2-3; no definite D call. The sample was blood. The sequence derives from a young man in good health. CDR3 sequence (DNA): TGCAGTGCGAAGTTGGGTAGCACAGATACGCAGTATTTT. It codes for CSAKLGSTDTQYF.